The 29 T cell receptor beta chains given below trace back to one sample, sequenced in a study of regulatory T cells in long-lasting Graves disease. Sequencing libraries for TCR beta were prepared with iRepertoire HTBI primers and Arm-PCR of CDR3 regions. TCRdb re-called the multiplex PCR reads with MiXCR, one entry per CDR3 protein. Found here are about 470,000 distinct CDR3 sequences, 20% to 25% of them singletons; the top ten hold 7% to 10%. Time point denoted: persistent/refractory GD, antithyroid drugs over 5 years with positive TRAb. Extracted PBMC RNA gave rise to the TCR library. The sequences come from peripheral blood mononuclear cells (PBMCs), collected when the disease was refractory, from a patient treated with antithyroid drugs. These receptors were collected from a female donor with Graves disease.

The sample holds many counts of this clonotype. The chain combines TRBV30 with TRBJ1-4; D unresolved. The V end lost 1 base, the J end lost 8 bases, and 11 bases lay between the germline ends. Germline V gene lookup returns CDR1 GTSNPN and CDR2 SVGIG (reference sequence). The length of the CDR3 is 13 residues. CDR3 residues: CAWSGVNEEKLFF. The CDR3 DNA is TGTGCCTGGAGTGGGGTCAATGAGGAAAAACTGTTTTTT.

The chain recombines TRBV5-1 with TRBJ1-1, with no clear D. Trimming removed 7 bases at V and 0 bases at J, with 13 bases between. Germline values: CDR1 SGHRS, CDR2 YFSETQ. The CDR3 contains 14 residues. The CDR3 sequence is CASCDDGLNTEAFF. DNA of the CDR3: TGCGCCAGCTGCGATGACGGATTGAACACTGAAGCTTTCTTT.

V gene TRBV6-5 combines with J gene TRBJ2-2; possibly TRBD1 or TRBD2 for D (5 bases each). V was clipped by 2 bases and J by 2 bases, with 9 bases between them. The CDR3 spans 15 residues. CDR1 and CDR2 (germline): MNHEY, SVGAGI. The CDR3 is CASSYGTVNTGELFF. As DNA, the CDR3 is TGTGCCAGCAGTTACGGGACCGTTAACACCGGGGAGCTGTTTTTT.

This clonotype was counted at least ten times. This chain connects TRBV6-1 to TRBJ2-2; no definite D call. The CDR3 length is 15 residues. The V gene lost 0 bases and the J gene lost 10 bases, with 15 bases spanning the gap. The V gene's germline CDR1 is MNHNS and CDR2 SASEGT. CDR3 sequence (DNA): TGTGCCAGCAGTGAAGCAGCGCAGCAGAATAAGGAGCTGTTTTTT. Protein: CASSEAAQQNKELFF.

The gene calls are TRBV19 and TRBJ2-7; TRBD1 matches at 7 bases. The CDR3 has 13 amino acids. Germline CDR1 is LNHDA and CDR2 is SQIVND (reference sequence). Trimming took 6 bases from V and 2 from J; bases not matched to a gene: 4. The CDR3 spells CASRDRVTYEQYF. The CDR3 nucleotides are TGTGCCAGTAGAGACAGGGTTACCTACGAGCAGTACTTC. The full variable domain, completed using reference TRBV19 and TRBJ2-7, is DGGITQSPKYLFRKEGQNVTLSCEQNLNHDAMYWYRQDPGQGLRLIYYSQIVNDFQKGDIAEGYSVSREKKESFPLTVTSAQKNPTAFYLCASRDRVTYEQYFGPGTRLTVT.

V gene TRBV7-9 combines with J gene TRBJ2-5; possibly TRBD1 for D (6 bases). This CDR3 spans 14 amino acids. V lost 2 bases and J 4 bases, leaving 11 bases between the germline ends. CDR1 is SEHNR, CDR2 FQNEAQ, per germline (reference sequence). CDR3 amino acids: CASSLRSGVETQYF. CDR3 in DNA: TGTGCCAGCAGCTTAAGGTCAGGGGTAGAGACCCAGTACTTC.

This clonotype has at least ten counts. The chain employs TRBV28 and TRBJ2-7, with D possibly being TRBD1 or TRBD2 (5 bases each). The CDR3 length is 15 residues. Germline V gene lookup returns CDR1 MDHEN and CDR2 SYDVKM. Trimming left V 5 bases short and J 2 bases short, with 16 bases between. The CDR3 sequence is CASSPSGRSTYEQYF. The CDR3 DNA reads TGTGCCAGCAGTCCGTCGGGACGGAGTACCTACGAGCAGTACTTC.

This clonotype was found many times. V and J are TRBV11-2 and TRBJ2-7, with TRBD1 as a possible D gene (6 bases). The CDR3 runs to 15 residues. Germline V gene lookup returns CDR1 SGHAT and CDR2 FQNNGV. V lost 0 bases and J lost 4, with 13 bases in between. CDR3: CASSLDHRASYEQYF. The CDR3 DNA reads as TGTGCCAGCAGCTTAGATCACAGGGCGTCTTACGAGCAGTACTTC.

In this sample, this clonotype turned up many times. This chain joins TRBV2 and TRBJ1-1, with TRBD1 as a possible D gene (6 bases). The ends were cut back, 6 bases at V and 5 bases at J, with 25 bases in the middle. The CDR3 covers 17 residues. Germline CDR1 and CDR2: SNHLY and FYNNEI. CDR3 sequence: CASSKGGPGKFLTEAFF. For the CDR3, the DNA is TGTGCCAGCAGCAAAGGGGGGCCCGGGAAGTTTTTGACTGAAGCTTTCTTT.

There are many counts of this clonotype. V and J are TRBV6-2 or TRBV6-3 and TRBJ2-7; D is possibly TRBD1 or TRBD2 (5 bases each). In germline, CDR1 is MNHEY, CDR2 SVGEGT. Trimming pared 6 bases from V and 0 bases from J, leaving 12 bases between. This CDR3 has 14 amino acids. CDR3 DNA: TGTGCCAGCAGCTGGGACGCCAGCTCCTACGAGCAGTACTTC. Residues: CASSWDASSYEQYF.

V is TRBV19 and J is TRBJ2-6, with D tentatively TRBD2 (6 bases). The CDR3 has 17 amino acids. V gave up 5 bases and J gave up 0 bases, with 14 bases separating them. The germline V gene encodes CDR1 LNHDA and CDR2 SQIVND (reference sequence). DNA of the CDR3: TGTGCCAGTAGTTATAGTCTGGGAGGCTCTGGGGCCAACGTCCTGACTTTC. It yields the protein CASSYSLGGSGANVLTF.

This clonotype was observed a handful of times. V is TRBV7-2 and J is TRBJ2-2, with 11 positions matching TRBD1. Trimming at V came to 10 bases and at J to 7 bases, leaving 8 bases not matched to a gene. Germline CDR1 reads SGHTA; CDR2 reads FQGNSA. The CDR3 totals 14 residues. CDR3 nucleotides: TGTGCCACCGGACAGGGGGCGCGTGGCGGGGAGCTGTTTTTT. Translated: CATGQGARGGELFF.

This clonotype has just a few counts. This chain uses TRBV20-1 with TRBJ1-1, with 8 bases matching TRBD1. V shed 3 bases, J shed 2 bases, and the junction held 8 bases outside the gene matches. The V gene's germline CDR1 is DFQATT and CDR2 SNEGSKA (reference sequence). The length of the CDR3 is 15 residues. The CDR3 loop reads CSASERQGLNTEAFF. In DNA form, the CDR3 reads TGCAGTGCTAGCGAACGACAGGGGTTAAACACTGAAGCTTTCTTT.

This sequence joins TRBV11-2 and TRBJ2-5; 13 bases line up with TRBD2. With 6 bases clipped from V and 5 bases from J, the junction kept 15 bases outside the gene matches. The CDR3 runs 18 residues. Germline CDR1 and CDR2: SGHAT and FQNNGV. The CDR3 DNA follows: TGTGCCAGCAGACCCCGGACTAGCGGGAGTATCGGGCGGGAGACCCAGTACTTC. Translation gives CASRPRTSGSIGRETQYF.

In this sample, this clonotype turned up many times. This rearrangement joins TRBV6-5 to TRBJ2-7, with D unresolved. This CDR3 is built from 11 residues. V was pared by 2 bases and J by 5 bases, with 4 bases between. CDR1 and CDR2 (germline): MNHEY, SVGAGI. The CDR3 bases are TGTGCCAGCAGTTACGTCGACGAGCAGTACTTC. Its translation is CASSYVDEQYF.

This clonotype showed up many times. The gene calls are TRBV28 and TRBJ1-2; TRBD1 might be the D (5 bases). The V end was cut by 2 bases, the J end by 8 bases, with 9 bases between. The CDR3 has 12 residues. Germline CDR1 and CDR2: MDHEN and SYDVKM. CDR3 amino acids: CASSLRGWGYTF. The CDR3 bases are TGTGCCAGCAGTTTACGGGGCTGGGGCTACACCTTC.

This clonotype was seen many times. This sequence joins TRBV27 and TRBJ2-7; 7 nucleotides line up with TRBD1. Germline-derived CDR1 and CDR2 are MNHEY and SMNVEV (reference sequence). V lost 4 bases and J lost 4; bases outside the gene matches: 10. This CDR3 region has 15 residues. The CDR3 DNA follows: TGTGCCAGCAGTTCGAATCCGACAGGGATATACGAGCAGTACTTC. Translation: CASSSNPTGIYEQYF.

This clonotype was observed at least ten times. This chain connects TRBV5-4 to TRBJ2-4, with D unresolved. CDR1 and CDR2 (germline): SGHNT, YYREEE (reference sequence). V was pared by 3 bases and J by 0 bases, with 7 bases between. This CDR3 spans 14 amino acids. In nucleotides, the CDR3 is TGTGCCAGCAGCTCGATTCTAGCCAAAAACATTCAGTACTTC. It yields the protein CASSSILAKNIQYF.

The chain recombines TRBV27 with TRBJ1-1, with D unclear. Between the trimmed V and J ends, which lost 3 bases and 4 bases, there was a span of 12 bases. CDR3 length: 14 amino acids. Germline V gene sequence: CDR1 MNHEY, CDR2 SMNVEV (reference sequence). The CDR3 DNA reads TGTGCCAGCAGTTTTAAGAACGGTGCCACTGAAGCTTTCTTT. Translation: CASSFKNGATEAFF.

This clonotype has a count of ten or more. V usage is TRBV6-6 and J usage is TRBJ2-5; either TRBD1 or TRBD2 may supply D (5 bases each). The V end lost 0 bases, the J end lost 3 bases, and 17 bases lay between the germline ends. The CDR3 is made up of 17 amino acids. Germline lookup yields CDR1 MNHNY and CDR2 SVGAGI (reference sequence). CDR3 DNA sequence: TGTGCCAGCAGTTACTCGACGGTTCGGGGCGGAAAAGAGACCCAGTACTTC. Its protein product is CASSYSTVRGGKETQYF.

At least ten counts were recorded for this clonotype. This chain joins TRBV7-8 and TRBJ2-7, with TRBD2 matching 7 bases. Germline V gene sequence: CDR1 SGHVS, CDR2 FQNEAQ. J lost 5 bases, V lost 3 bases, and 7 bases had no gene match. This CDR3 is built from 14 residues. The DNA for the CDR3 is TGTGCCAGCAGCTTTCGCGGGAGCCCCCACGAGCAGTACTTC. Residues: CASSFRGSPHEQYF.

The chain carries TRBV28 and TRBJ2-7; 10 bases are shared with TRBD2. The V gene end was trimmed by 3 bases and the J gene end by 5 bases; junction bases not matched to a gene: 7. CDR1 MDHEN and CDR2 SYDVKM come from the germline V gene. The CDR3 contains 15 residues. In DNA form, the CDR3 reads TGTGCCAGCAGTTTCTTAGCGGGAGGTACCCACGAGCAGTACTTC. It encodes CASSFLAGGTHEQYF.

This clonotype occurred a few times. The CDR3 reads CASSREWNIQYF. The CDR3 DNA sequence: TGTGCCAGTAGTAGGGAGTGGAACATTCAGTACTTC. The chain couples TRBV19 to TRBJ2-4; D is possibly TRBD2 (5 bases). Trimming left V 4 bases short and J 7 bases short, with 8 bases between. Germline V gene data show CDR1 as LNHDA and CDR2 as SQIVND (reference sequence). The CDR3 is 12 amino acids.

This clonotype has at least ten counts. The chain links TRBV11-2 to TRBJ2-2; a weak D match, TRBD1 (8 bases). The V gene's germline CDR1 is SGHAT and CDR2 FQNNGV. V was shortened by 5 bases and J by 6 bases, with 16 bases between the two germline ends. CDR3 size: 15 residues. CDR3 region: CASSHGQGGAGELFF. The CDR3 coding sequence is TGTGCCAGCAGCCATGGACAGGGAGGGGCCGGGGAGCTGTTTTTT. Based on the CDR3 plus reference TRBV11-2 and TRBJ2-2, the full variable domain is EAGVAQSPRYKIIEKRQSVAFWCNPISGHATLYWYQQILGQGPKLLIQFQNNGVVDDSQLPKDRFSAERLKGVDSTLKIQPAKLEDSAVYLCASSHGQGGAGELFFGEGSRLTVL.

This chain links TRBV7-9 with TRBJ2-7; 9 bases are shared with TRBD1. The germline gives CDR1 SEHNR, CDR2 FQNEAQ (reference sequence). J gave up 6 bases and V 6 bases, and 3 bases lay outside the gene matches. The CDR3 covers 12 residues. The chain's CDR3 is CASRQGAAEQYF. The DNA for the CDR3 is TGTGCCAGCAGACAGGGGGCGGCCGAGCAGTACTTC.

The chain carries TRBV5-4 and TRBJ1-1; D possibly corresponds to TRBD1 (5 bases). This CDR3 is built from 15 residues. Germline V gene sequence: CDR1 SGHNT, CDR2 YYREEE (reference sequence). Trimming took off 0 bases at V and 6 bases at J, with 15 bases between the two ends. The CDR3 sequence: CASSLVDPGEAEAFF. CDR3 DNA sequence: TGTGCCAGCAGCTTGGTCGACCCGGGGGAAGCTGAAGCTTTCTTT. The whole variable domain, remainder taken from reference TRBV5-4 and TRBJ1-1, is ETGVTQSPTHLIKTRGQQVTLRCSSQSGHNTVSWYQQALGQGPQFIFQYYREEENGRGNFPPRFSGLQFPNYSSELNVNALELDDSALYLCASSLVDPGEAEAFFGQGTRLTVV.

This clonotype was seen a few times. This CDR3 reads CSVKETTIGRYTEAFF. CDR3 coding DNA: TGCAGCGTCAAAGAGACTACGATAGGCCGTTACACTGAAGCTTTCTTT. The chain recombines TRBV29-1 with TRBJ1-1; no firm D call. The germline CDR1 and CDR2 sequences are SQVTM and ANQGSEA. Trimming stripped 6 bases from V and 3 bases from J, with 23 bases between. The CDR3 has 16 amino acids.

As to this clonotype: A far bigger clonotype differs at one base, so this is likely a read error. The genes are TRBV6-1 and TRBJ2-7; unclear D gene. Germline V gene data show CDR1 as MNHNS and CDR2 as SASEGT. There are 13 residues in the CDR3. The ends were cut back, 1 base at V and 3 bases at J, with 7 bases in the middle. The CDR3 region has the DNA TGTGCCAGCAGTGAAGGCGGAATCTACGAGCAGTACTTC. Its protein is CASSEGGIYEQYF.

This clonotype appeared a single time. A much larger clone differs from this one at a single base, so this may be a read error. A read error is likely, as this CDR3 ends without the conserved phenylalanine or tryptophan. This chain uses TRBV15 with TRBJ1-1; weak D call: TRBD1 (6 bases). Between the trimmed V and J ends, which lost 0 bases and 11 bases, there was a span of 22 bases. CDR1 is LNHNV, CDR2 YYDKDF, per germline (reference sequence). This CDR3 region has 16 residues. The CDR3 loop reads CATSRDREDSPRWAFL. The CDR3 DNA follows: TGTGCCACCAGCAGAGACAGAGAGGACAGTCCCCGGTGGGCTTTCCTT.